This TCR beta chain was documented in a study of blood T cell repertoires in COVID-19. Study as a whole: COVID-19 samples collected from the United States, Italy and Spain covered acute and convalescent phases. Sample material is recorded as cDNA or gDNA derived from T cells, B-cell-depleted T cells, or PBMCs.

The V end lost 7 bases, the J end lost 2 bases, and 8 bases lay between the germline ends. The CDR3 covers 12 residues. Looked up from germline, CDR1 is SQVTM and CDR2 is ANQGSEA. Original methodology: From reference gene primer amplification, estimates of nucleated cell counts were derived. Assay: immunoSEQ multiplex PCR; the TCRdb copy retains only in-frame clones and omits some. D and trimming come from the DNA, and the V and J calls and clone size come from that table. Of about 140,000 clones listed, approximately 85% are singletons. J is TRBJ1-4 and V is TRBV29-1; no clear D. The sequence was collected from a man aged 45 to 65 with acute or convalescent COVID-19. Sequenced: peripheral blood. CDR3 sequence (DNA): TGCAGCGCGGCCGGGACTAATGAAAAACTGTTTTTT. As protein: CSAAGTNEKLFF.